The 5 T cell receptor beta chains below all came from one sample that was sequenced in a study of blood T cell repertoires in COVID-19. Assay used: immunoSEQ multiplex PCR; TCRdb lists only in-frame clones, some missing. The sample has roughly 68,000 clones; around 80% are singletons. Material for sequencing was peripheral blood. The receptors derive from a woman aged 45-60 years with acute or convalescent COVID-19.

This rearrangement joins TRBV3-1 (or the pseudogene TRBV3-2) to TRBJ2-7, with D possibly TRBD2 on 5 matching bases. Deletions cut 0 bases from V and 4 bases from J, with 13 bases between. From germline, CDR1 is LGHDT and CDR2 YNNKEL (reference sequence). This CDR3 spans 15 amino acids. The chain's CDR3 is CASSQDHGVRYEQYF. DNA for the CDR3: TGTGCCAGCAGCCAAGATCACGGGGTTCGATACGAGCAGTACTTC.

This sequence joins TRBV19 and TRBJ2-7; 7 bases are a match to TRBD2. The CDR3 contains 14 residues. From germline, CDR1 is LNHDA and CDR2 SQIVND (reference sequence). V lost 6 bases and J lost 5; bases outside the gene matches: 10. The CDR3 DNA reads as TGTGCCAGTAGCTATTCCAGGGACTATAACGAGCAGTACTTC. This translates into CASSYSRDYNEQYF.

This clone came up many times. The V gene is TRBV7-3, the J gene TRBJ2-1; 10 bases are shared with TRBD2. J lost 9 bases, V lost 5 bases, and 7 bases had no gene match. The CDR3 is 14 residues long. The germline gives CDR1 SGHTA, CDR2 FQGTGA. Here the CDR3 reads CASSLLAGETEQFF. CDR3 DNA sequence: TGTGCCAGCAGCCTCCTAGCGGGAGAGACTGAGCAGTTCTTC.

The J gene is TRBJ2-3, the V gene TRBV9; tentative D call: TRBD1 (5 bases). The CDR3 has 15 amino acids. V lost 3 bases to trimming and J lost 3 bases, with 14 bases between them. Germline lookup yields CDR1 SGDLS and CDR2 YYNGEE. The CDR3 is CASSAYIAGTDTQYF. CDR3 nucleotide sequence: TGTGCCAGCAGCGCGTATATAGCAGGGACAGATACGCAGTATTTT.

This chain's CDR3 is CASSRGGASRGELFF. The CDR3, as DNA: TGTGCCAGCAGCCGCGGGGGGGCGTCACGTGGGGAGCTGTTTTTT. The rearrangement joins TRBV5-8 to TRBJ2-2; 9 bases line up with TRBD2. The germline CDR1 and CDR2 sequences are SGHTS and YDEGEE. The length of the CDR3 is 15 residues. After removal of 4 bases from V and 8 bases from J, the junction contained 9 bases not matched to a gene.